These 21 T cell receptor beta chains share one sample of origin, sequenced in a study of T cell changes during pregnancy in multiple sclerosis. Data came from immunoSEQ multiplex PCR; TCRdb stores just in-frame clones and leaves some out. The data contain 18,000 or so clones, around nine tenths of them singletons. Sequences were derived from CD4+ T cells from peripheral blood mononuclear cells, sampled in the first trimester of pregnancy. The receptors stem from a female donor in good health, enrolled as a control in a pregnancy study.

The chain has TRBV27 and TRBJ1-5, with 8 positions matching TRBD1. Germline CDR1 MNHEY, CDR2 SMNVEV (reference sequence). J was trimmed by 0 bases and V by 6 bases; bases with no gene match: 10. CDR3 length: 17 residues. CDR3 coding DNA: TGTGCCAGCAGCGATACCGACAGGGGCAATAGCAATCAGCCCCAGCATTTT. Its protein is CASSDTDRGNSNQPQHF.

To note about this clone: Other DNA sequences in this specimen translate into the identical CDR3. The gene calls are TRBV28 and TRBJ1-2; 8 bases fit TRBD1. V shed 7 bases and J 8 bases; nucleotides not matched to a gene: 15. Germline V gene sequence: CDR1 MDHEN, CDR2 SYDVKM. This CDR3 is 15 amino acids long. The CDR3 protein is CASIQLDRDRQGYTF. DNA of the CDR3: TGTGCCAGCATTCAACTCGATCGGGACAGGCAGGGCTACACCTTC.

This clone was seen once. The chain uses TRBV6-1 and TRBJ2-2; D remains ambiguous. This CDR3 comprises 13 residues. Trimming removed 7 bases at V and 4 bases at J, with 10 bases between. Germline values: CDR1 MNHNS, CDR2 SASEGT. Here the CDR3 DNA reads TGTGCCAGCACGACCGCGGTCACCGGGGAGCTGTTTTTT. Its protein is CASTTAVTGELFF.

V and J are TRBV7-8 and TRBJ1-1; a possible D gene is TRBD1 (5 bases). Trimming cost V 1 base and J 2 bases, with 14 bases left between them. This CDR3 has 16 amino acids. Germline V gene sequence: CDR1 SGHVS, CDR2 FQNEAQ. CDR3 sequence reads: CASSLGGGGINTEAFF. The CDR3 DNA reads TGTGCCAGCAGCTTAGGGGGCGGGGGGATTAACACTGAAGCTTTCTTT.

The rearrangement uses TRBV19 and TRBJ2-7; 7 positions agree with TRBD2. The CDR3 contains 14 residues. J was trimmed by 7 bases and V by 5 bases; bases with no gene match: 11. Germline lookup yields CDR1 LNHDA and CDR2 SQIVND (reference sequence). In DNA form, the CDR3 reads TGTGCCAGTAGTGATTGGGGAGGGCCGAGTGAGCAGTACTTC. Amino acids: CASSDWGGPSEQYF. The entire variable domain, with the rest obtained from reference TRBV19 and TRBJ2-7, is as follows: DGGITQSPKYLFRKEGQNVTLSCEQNLNHDAMYWYRQDPGQGLRLIYYSQIVNDFQKGDIAEGYSVSREKKESFPLTVTSAQKNPTAFYLCASSDWGGPSEQYFGPGTRLTVT.

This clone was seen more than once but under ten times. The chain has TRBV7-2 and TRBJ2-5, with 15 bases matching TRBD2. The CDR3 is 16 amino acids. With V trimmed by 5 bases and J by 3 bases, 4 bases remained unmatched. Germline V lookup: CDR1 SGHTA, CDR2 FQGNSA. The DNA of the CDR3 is TGTGCCAGCAGCCGAGGGACTAGCGGGGGGAAAGAGACCCAGTACTTC. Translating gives CASSRGTSGGKETQYF.

CDR3 region: CASSEGQGTKLFF. CDR3 bases: TGTGCCAGCAGCGAGGGACAGGGTACGAAACTGTTTTTT. The chain recombines TRBV7-9 with TRBJ1-4, with 9 bases aligning to TRBD1. The germline V gene has CDR1 SEHNR and CDR2 FQNEAQ (reference sequence). Trimming at V came to 5 bases and at J to 11 bases, leaving 6 bases not matched to a gene. The CDR3 is made up of 13 amino acids.

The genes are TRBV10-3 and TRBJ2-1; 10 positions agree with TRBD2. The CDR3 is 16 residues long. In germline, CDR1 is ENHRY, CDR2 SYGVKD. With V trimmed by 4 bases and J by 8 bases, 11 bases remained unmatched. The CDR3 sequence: CAISVGASGGVDEQFF. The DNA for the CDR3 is TGTGCCATCAGTGTAGGGGCTAGCGGGGGTGTGGATGAGCAGTTCTTC.

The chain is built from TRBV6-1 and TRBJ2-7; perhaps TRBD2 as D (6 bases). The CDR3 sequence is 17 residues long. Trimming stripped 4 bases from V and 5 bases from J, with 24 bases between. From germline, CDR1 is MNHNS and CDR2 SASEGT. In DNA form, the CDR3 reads TGTGCCAGCAGTGCGCGGCCGATAGCGGTCACCCTTCACGAGCAGTACTTC. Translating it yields CASSARPIAVTLHEQYF.

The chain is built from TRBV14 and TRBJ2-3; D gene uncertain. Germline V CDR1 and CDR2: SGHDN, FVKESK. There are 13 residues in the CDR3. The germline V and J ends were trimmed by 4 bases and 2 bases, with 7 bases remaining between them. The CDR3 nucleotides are TGTGCCAGCAGCCCAAGACTCACAGATACGCAGTATTTT. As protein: CASSPRLTDTQYF.

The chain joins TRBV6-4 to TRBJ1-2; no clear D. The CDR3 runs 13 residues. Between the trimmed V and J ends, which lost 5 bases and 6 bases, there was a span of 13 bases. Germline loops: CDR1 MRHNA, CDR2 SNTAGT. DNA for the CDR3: TGTGCCAGCAGTCGACGAGGGTTCGATGGCTACACCTTC. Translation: CASSRRGFDGYTF.

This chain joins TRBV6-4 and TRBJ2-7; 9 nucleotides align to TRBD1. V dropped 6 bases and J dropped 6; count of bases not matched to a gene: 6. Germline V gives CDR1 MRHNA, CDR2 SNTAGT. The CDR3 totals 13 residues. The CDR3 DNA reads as TGTGCCAGCAGCGCGGACAGGGGCGGCGAGCAGTACTTC. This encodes CASSADRGGEQYF.

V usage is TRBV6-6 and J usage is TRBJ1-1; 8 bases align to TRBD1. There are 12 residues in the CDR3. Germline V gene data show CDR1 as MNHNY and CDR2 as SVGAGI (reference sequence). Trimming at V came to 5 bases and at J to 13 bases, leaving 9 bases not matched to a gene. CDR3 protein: CASSGDRTRGFF. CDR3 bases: TGTGCCAGCAGTGGGGACAGGACTAGGGGTTTCTTT.

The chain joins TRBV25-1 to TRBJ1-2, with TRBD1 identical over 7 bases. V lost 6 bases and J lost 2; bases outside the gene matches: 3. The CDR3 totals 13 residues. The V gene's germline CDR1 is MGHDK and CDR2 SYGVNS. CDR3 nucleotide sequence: TGTGCCAGCAGCTCAGGGGGAAACTATGGCTACACCTTC. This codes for CASSSGGNYGYTF.

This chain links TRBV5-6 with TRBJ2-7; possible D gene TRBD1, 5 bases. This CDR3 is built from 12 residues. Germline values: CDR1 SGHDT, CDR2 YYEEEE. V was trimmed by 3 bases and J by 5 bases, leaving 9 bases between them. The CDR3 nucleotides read TGTGCCAGCAGCTACCGACAGAACGAGCAGTACTTC. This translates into CASSYRQNEQYF.

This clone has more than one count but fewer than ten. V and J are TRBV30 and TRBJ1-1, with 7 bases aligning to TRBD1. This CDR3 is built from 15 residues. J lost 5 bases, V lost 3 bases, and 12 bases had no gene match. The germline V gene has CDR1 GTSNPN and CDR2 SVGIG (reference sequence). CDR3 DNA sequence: TGTGCCTGGAGAGCCGGGACAGAGGTTTGGACTGAAGCTTTCTTT. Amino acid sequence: CAWRAGTEVWTEAFF.

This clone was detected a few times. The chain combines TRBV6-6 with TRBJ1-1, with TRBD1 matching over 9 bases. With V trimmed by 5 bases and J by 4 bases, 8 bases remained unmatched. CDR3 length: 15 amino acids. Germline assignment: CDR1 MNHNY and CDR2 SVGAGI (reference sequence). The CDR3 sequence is CASSGPGQGPTEAFF. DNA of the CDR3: TGTGCCAGCAGTGGGCCGGGACAGGGTCCCACTGAAGCTTTCTTT.

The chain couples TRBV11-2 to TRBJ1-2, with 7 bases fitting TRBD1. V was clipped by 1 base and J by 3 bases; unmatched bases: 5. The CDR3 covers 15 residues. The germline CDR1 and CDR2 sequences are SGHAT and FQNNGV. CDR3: CASSLGAGGDYGYTF. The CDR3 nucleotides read TGTGCCAGCAGCTTAGGGGCAGGGGGAGACTATGGCTACACCTTC.

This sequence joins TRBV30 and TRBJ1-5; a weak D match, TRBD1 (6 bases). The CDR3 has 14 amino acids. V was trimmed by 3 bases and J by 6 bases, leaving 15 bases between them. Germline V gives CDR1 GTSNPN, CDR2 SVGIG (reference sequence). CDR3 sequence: CAWRNTGNGQPQHF. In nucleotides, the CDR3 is TGTGCCTGGAGAAACACAGGGAACGGTCAGCCCCAGCATTTT. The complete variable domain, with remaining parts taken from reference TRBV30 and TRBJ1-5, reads SQTIHQWPATLVQPVGSPLSLECTVEGTSNPNLYWYRQAAGRGLQLLFYSVGIGQISSEVPQNLSASRPQDRQFILSSKKLLLSDSGFYLCAWRNTGNGQPQHFGDGTRLSIL.

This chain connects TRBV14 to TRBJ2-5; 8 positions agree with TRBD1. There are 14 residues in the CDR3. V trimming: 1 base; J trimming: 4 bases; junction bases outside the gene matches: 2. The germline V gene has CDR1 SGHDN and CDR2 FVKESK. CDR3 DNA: TGTGCCAGCAGCCAAGTAACAGGGGGAGAGACCCAGTACTTC. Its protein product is CASSQVTGGETQYF.

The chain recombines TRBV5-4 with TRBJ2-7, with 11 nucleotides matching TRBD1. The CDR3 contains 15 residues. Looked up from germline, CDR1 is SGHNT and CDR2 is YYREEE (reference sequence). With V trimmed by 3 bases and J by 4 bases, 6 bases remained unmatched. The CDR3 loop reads CASSSTGQGDYEQYF. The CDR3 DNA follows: TGTGCCAGCAGCTCAACGGGACAGGGGGATTACGAGCAGTACTTC.